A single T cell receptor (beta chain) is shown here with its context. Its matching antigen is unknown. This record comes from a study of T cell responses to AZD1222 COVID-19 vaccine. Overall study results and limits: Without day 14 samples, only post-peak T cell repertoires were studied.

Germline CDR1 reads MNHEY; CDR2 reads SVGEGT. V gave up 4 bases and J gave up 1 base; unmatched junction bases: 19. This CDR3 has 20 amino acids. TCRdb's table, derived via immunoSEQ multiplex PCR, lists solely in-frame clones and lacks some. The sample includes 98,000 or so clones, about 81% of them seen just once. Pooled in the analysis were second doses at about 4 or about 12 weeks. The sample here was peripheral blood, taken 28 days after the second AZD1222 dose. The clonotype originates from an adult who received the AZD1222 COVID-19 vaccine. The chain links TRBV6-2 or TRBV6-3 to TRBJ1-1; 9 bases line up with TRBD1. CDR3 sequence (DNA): TGTGCCAGCAGTTCCCCTTCCGGGACAGGGAACCATGATTCGAACACTGAAGCTTTCTTT. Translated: CASSSPSGTGNHDSNTEAFF.